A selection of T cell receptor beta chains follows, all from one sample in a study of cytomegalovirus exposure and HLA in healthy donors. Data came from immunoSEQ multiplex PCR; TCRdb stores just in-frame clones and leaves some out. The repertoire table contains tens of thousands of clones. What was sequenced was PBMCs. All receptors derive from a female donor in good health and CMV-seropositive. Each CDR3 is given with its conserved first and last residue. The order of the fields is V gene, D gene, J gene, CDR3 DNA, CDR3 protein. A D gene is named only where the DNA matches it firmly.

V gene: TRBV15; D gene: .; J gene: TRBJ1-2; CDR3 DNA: TGTGCCACCAGCAGAGATTGGGCAGGGAACTATGGCTACACCTTC; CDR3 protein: CATSRDWAGNYGYTF
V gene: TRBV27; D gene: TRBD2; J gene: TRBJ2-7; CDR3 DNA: TGTGCCAGCAGCCCGGGGGGGGCGGACTACGAGCAGTACTTC; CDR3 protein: CASSPGGADYEQYF
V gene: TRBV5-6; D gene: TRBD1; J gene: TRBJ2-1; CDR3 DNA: TGTGCCAGCAGCTATGGACAGGGGGCCAATGAGCAGTTCTTC; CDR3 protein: CASSYGQGANEQFF
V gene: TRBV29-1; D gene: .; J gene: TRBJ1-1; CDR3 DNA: TGCAGCATACAGGGCATGAACACTGAAGCTTTCTTT; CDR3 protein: CSIQGMNTEAFF
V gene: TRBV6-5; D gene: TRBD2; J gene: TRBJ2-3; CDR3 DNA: TGTGCCAGCAGTCTAGCGGGAGGGACAGATACGCAGTATTTT; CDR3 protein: CASSLAGGTDTQYF
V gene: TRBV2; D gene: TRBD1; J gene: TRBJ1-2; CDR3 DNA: TGTGCCAGCAGTGGACAGGGGGCAAATTATGGCTACACCTTC; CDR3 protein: CASSGQGANYGYTF
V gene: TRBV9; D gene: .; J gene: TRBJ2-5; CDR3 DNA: TGTGCCAGCAGCGTAACGACGGCCGGCGGGGAGACCCAGTACTTC; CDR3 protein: CASSVTTAGGETQYF
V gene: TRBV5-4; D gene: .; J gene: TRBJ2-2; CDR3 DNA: TGTGCCAGCGCCAAAGGACAGTCGAACACCGGGGAGCTGGTTTTT; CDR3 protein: CASAKGQSNTGELVF
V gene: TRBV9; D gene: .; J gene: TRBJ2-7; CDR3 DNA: TGTGCCAGCAGCGTAGATGGGAGCCGCGAGCAGTACTTC; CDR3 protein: CASSVDGSREQYF
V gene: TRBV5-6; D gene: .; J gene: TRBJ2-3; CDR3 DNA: TGTGCCAGCAGCTTGGCCGGGTCAGATACGCAGTATTTT; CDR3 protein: CASSLAGSDTQYF
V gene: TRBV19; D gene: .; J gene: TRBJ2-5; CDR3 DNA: TGTGCCAGTAGTATACAACAGGGAATGAAGGGGACCCAGTACTTC; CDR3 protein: CASSIQQGMKGTQYF
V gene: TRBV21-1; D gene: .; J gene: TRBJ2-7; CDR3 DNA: TGTGCCAGCAGCATGGTCGGGAGGTCGCCCTACGAGCAGTACTTC; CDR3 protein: CASSMVGRSPYEQYF
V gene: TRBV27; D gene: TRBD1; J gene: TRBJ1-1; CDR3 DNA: TGTGCCAGCAGTGCAATAACAGGGGGCGGCGAAGCTTTCTTT; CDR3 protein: CASSAITGGGEAFF
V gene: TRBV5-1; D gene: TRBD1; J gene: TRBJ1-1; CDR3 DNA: TGCGCCAGCAGCTCCACAGGGGAGGAGTGGAATACTGAAGCTTTCTTT; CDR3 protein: CASSSTGEEWNTEAFF
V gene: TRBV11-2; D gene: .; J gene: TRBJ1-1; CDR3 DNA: TGTGCCAGCAGCTTATGGACAGACTTGAACACTGAAGCTTTCTTT; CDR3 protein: CASSLWTDLNTEAFF
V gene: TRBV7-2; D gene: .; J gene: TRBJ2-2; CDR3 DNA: TGTGCCAGCAGCTTAGGGGCTACAAACACCGGGGAGCTGTTTTTT; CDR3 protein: CASSLGATNTGELFF
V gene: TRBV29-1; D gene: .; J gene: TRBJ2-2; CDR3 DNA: TGCAGCGGGGAGACTATTAGCACCGGGGAGCTGTTTTTT; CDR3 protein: CSGETISTGELFF
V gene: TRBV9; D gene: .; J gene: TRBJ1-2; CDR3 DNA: TGTGCCAGCAGCGTAGGGCAGGGGTTGGTTGGCTACACCTTC; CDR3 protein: CASSVGQGLVGYTF
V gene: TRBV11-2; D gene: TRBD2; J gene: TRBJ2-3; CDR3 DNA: TGTGCCAGCAGCTTAGGTCTGACTAGCGGGGTTAGCACAGATACGCAGTATTTT; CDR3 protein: CASSLGLTSGVSTDTQYF
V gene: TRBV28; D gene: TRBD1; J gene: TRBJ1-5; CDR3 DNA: TGTGCCAGCAGTTTAGGGACAGGCAATCAGCCCCAGCATTTT; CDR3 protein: CASSLGTGNQPQHF
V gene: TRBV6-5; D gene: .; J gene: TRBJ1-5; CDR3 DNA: TGTGCCAGCCGGGCGGGCGGGGACGGCAATCAGCCCCAGCATTTT; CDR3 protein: CASRAGGDGNQPQHF
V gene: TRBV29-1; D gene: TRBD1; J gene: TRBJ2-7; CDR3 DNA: TGCAGCGTCCCGGGACAGGGGTGCTACGAGCAGTACTTC; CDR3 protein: CSVPGQGCYEQYF
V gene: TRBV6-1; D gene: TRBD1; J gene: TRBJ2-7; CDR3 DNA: TGTGCCAGCACCTCACCGGGACAGGGATACGAGCAGTACTTC; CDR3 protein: CASTSPGQGYEQYF
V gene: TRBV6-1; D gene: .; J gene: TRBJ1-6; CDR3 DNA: TGTGCCAGCAGTGAAGCTCGTCCAGAAAATTCACCCCTCCACTTT; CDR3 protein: CASSEARPENSPLHF
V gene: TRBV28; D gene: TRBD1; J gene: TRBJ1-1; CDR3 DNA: TGTGCCAGCAGTTTATCGGACAGGGGTTCCTTCGGGGCTTTCTTT; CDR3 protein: CASSLSDRGSFGAFF
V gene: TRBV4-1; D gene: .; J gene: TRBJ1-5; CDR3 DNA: TGCGCCAGCAGCCAAGACTTGGGGCGAGGACAGCCCCAGCATTTT; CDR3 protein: CASSQDLGRGQPQHF
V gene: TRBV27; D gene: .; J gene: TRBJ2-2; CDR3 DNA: TGTGCCAGCAGTTCTTACACCGGGGAGCTGTTTTTT; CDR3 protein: CASSSYTGELFF
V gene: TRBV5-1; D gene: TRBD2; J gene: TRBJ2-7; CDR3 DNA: TGCGCCAGCAGCTTGGACTGGCGGGGGACCGGCGAGCAGTACTTC; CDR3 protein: CASSLDWRGTGEQYF
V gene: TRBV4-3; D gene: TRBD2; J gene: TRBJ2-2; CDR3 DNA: TGCGCCAGCAGCCAAGCCCCGAAGGGTAGCGGGGGGGCAGGGGAGCTGTTTTTT; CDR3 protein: CASSQAPKGSGGAGELFF
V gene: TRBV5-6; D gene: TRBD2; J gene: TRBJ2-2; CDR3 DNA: TGTGCCAGCAGCTTGGAGCTCGGACTAGCGACGAACACCGGGGAGCTGTTTTTT; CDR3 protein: CASSLELGLATNTGELFF
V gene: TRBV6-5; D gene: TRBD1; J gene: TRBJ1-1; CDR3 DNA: TGTGCCAGCGGGACCACCGGGACAGGGCTTTCTGAAGCTTTCTTT; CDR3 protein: CASGTTGTGLSEAFF
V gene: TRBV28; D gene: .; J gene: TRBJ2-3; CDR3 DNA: TGTGCCAGCAGCCTCCGGGAAAGGCACCTGGCTACGCAGTATTTT; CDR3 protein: CASSLRERHLATQYF
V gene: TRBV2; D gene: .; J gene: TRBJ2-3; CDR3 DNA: TGTGCCAGCAGTGTTCAGGGTCCCACAGATACGCAGTATTTT; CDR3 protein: CASSVQGPTDTQYF
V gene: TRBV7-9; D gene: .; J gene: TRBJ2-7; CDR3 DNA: TGTGCCAGCAGCTTAGTTAGCTACGAGCAGTACTTC; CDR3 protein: CASSLVSYEQYF
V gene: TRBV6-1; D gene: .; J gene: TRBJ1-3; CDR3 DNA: TGTGCCAGCAGTGAGACTCCAGACTCGTCTGGAAACACCATATATTTT; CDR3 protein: CASSETPDSSGNTIYF
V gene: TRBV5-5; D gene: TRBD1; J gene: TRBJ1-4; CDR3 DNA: TGTGCCAGCAGCGGATGGGACAGCGCGTCCAGACTGTTTTTT; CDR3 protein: CASSGWDSASRLFF
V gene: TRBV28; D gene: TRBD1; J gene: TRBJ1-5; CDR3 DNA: TGTGCCAGCAGCCAGACAGGGGGCGGTCAGCCCCAGCATTTT; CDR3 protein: CASSQTGGGQPQHF
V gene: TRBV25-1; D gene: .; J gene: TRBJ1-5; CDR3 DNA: TGTGCCAGCACTCCCGGGGGGGGGAGCGACAATCAGCCCCAGCATTTT; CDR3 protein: CASTPGGGSDNQPQHF
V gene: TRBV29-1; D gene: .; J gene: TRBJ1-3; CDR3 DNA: TGCAGCGTTGTCCCCGGCGGTAGCTCTGGAAACACCATATATTTT; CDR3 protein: CSVVPGGSSGNTIYF
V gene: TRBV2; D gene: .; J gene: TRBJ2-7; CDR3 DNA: TGTGCCAGCAGTGTCGGGTTTATGAACGAGCAGTACTTC; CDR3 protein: CASSVGFMNEQYF
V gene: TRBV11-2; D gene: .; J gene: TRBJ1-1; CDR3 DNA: TGTGCCAGCAGCCCCTCCGGGACACTGAACACTGAAGCTTTCTTT; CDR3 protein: CASSPSGTLNTEAFF
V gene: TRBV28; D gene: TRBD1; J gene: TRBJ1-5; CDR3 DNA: TGTGCCAGCAGCCCGGGACAGATTTATCAGCCCCAGCATTTT; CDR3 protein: CASSPGQIYQPQHF
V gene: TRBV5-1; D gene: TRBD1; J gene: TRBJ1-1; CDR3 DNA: TGCGCCAGCAGCCACAGGGGGCCCAACACTGAAGCTTTCTTT; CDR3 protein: CASSHRGPNTEAFF
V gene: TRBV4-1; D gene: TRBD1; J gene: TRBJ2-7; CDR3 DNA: TGCGCCAGCAGCCAAGGACAGGGCTCCTACGAGCAGTACTTC; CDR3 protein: CASSQGQGSYEQYF
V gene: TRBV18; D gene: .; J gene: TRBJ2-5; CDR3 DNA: TGTGCCAGCTCACGCATCGGCGGGGGCAGGGAGACCCAGTACTTC; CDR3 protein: CASSRIGGGRETQYF
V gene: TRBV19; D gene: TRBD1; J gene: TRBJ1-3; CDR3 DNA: TGTGCCAGTAGTCTCGGGACAGGGGACACCATATATTTT; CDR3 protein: CASSLGTGDTIYF
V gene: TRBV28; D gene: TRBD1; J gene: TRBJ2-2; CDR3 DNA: TGTGCCAGCCTTAGGACAGGTTCGAACACCGGGGAGCTGTTTTTT; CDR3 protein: CASLRTGSNTGELFF
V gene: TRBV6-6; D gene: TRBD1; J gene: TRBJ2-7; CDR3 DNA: TGTGCCAGCAGAAGACAGGGGGCGCTGGACGAGCAGTACTTC; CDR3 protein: CASRRQGALDEQYF
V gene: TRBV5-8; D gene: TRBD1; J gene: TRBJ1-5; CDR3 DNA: TGTGCCAGCAGCCCGCTACAGGGGGCTGGGAGCAATCAGCCCCAGCATTTT; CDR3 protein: CASSPLQGAGSNQPQHF
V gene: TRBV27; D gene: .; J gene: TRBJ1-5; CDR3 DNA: TGTGCCAGCAGTTCAACAGGGAGAGGGAGCAATCAGCCCCAGCATTTT; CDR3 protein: CASSSTGRGSNQPQHF